These T cell receptor beta chains were read from a single sample in a study of blood T cell repertoires in COVID-19. The data were produced by immunoSEQ multiplex PCR, yet TCRdb's version contains in-frame clones alone and is incomplete. Here the sample spans 250,000 to 300,000 clones, about nine tenths being singletons. Source material: peripheral blood. These receptors all come from a woman aged 25 to 39 who had recovered from COVID-19. Each CDR3 is given with its conserved first and last residue. The order of the fields is clone size, V gene, CDR3 protein. Size is omitted from some rows. Given values are once, few, many or a class for expanded clones.

abundance: .
v_gene: TRBV5-4
CDR3aa: CASSQQGSAGELFF

abundance: .
v_gene: TRBV5-1
CDR3aa: CASSLGTSNEKLFF

abundance: .
v_gene: TRBV19
CDR3aa: CASSIILDRAGEQYF

abundance: .
v_gene: TRBV11-2
CDR3aa: CASSFGQGRNTIYF

abundance: .
v_gene: TRBV12-3/TRBV12-4
CDR3aa: CASSSHRAQGYTF

abundance: .
v_gene: TRBV4-1
CDR3aa: CASSQDTAGGRDTQYF

abundance: .
v_gene: TRBV19
CDR3aa: CASSIGAGDNQPQHF

abundance: .
v_gene: TRBV29-1
CDR3aa: CSVDATGDPYEQYF

abundance: .
v_gene: TRBV21-1
CDR3aa: CASSPLIRGGPGNHEQYF

abundance: .
v_gene: TRBV18
CDR3aa: CASSPTASGANVLTF

abundance: .
v_gene: TRBV28
CDR3aa: CASSSRQGTEKLFF

abundance: .
v_gene: TRBV3-1/TRBV3-2
CDR3aa: CASSQDPGRLNAYEQYF

abundance: .
v_gene: TRBV5-5
CDR3aa: CASSLQGAPGEQYF

abundance: .
v_gene: TRBV19
CDR3aa: CASSIVRQEEAFF

abundance: .
v_gene: TRBV7-9
CDR3aa: CASSFLPGELFF

abundance: once
v_gene: TRBV5-1
CDR3aa: CASSQDRGGETQYF

abundance: .
v_gene: TRBV3-1/TRBV3-2
CDR3aa: CASSPSASGADEYF

abundance: .
v_gene: TRBV18
CDR3aa: CASSPPPGRGEKLFF

abundance: .
v_gene: TRBV29-1
CDR3aa: CSVEDPASGGSTDTQYF

abundance: once
v_gene: TRBV10-1
CDR3aa: CASSETGTITYEQYF

abundance: .
v_gene: TRBV11-2
CDR3aa: CASSLDPGTGELFF

abundance: .
v_gene: TRBV18
CDR3aa: CASSPPSQRDTQYF